This T cell receptor (beta chain) was documented in a study of cytomegalovirus exposure and HLA in healthy donors. PCR involved 60 Vbeta and 13 Jbeta primers. Method: immunoSEQ multiplex PCR; TCRdb's copy keeps in-frame clones and lacks some. This sample has about 140,000 clones, with around four fifths found just once. The CDR3 length is 15 residues. V was shortened by 8 bases and J by 0 bases, with 14 bases between the two germline ends. Looked up from germline, CDR1 is MNHNS and CDR2 is SASEGT. Study results and caveats: Most TCRs appeared rarely, but some public TCRs recurred in many donors.

This clone was observed once. Its antigen is unknown. This TCR derives from a middle-aged woman in good health and CMV-seronegative. V gene TRBV6-1 combines with J gene TRBJ1-3; TRBD1 is a possible D gene (6 bases). Sequenced material: PBMCs. As DNA, the CDR3 is TGTGCCAGCCGACAGGAACCCCACTCTGGAAACACCATATATTTT. This encodes CASRQEPHSGNTIYF.